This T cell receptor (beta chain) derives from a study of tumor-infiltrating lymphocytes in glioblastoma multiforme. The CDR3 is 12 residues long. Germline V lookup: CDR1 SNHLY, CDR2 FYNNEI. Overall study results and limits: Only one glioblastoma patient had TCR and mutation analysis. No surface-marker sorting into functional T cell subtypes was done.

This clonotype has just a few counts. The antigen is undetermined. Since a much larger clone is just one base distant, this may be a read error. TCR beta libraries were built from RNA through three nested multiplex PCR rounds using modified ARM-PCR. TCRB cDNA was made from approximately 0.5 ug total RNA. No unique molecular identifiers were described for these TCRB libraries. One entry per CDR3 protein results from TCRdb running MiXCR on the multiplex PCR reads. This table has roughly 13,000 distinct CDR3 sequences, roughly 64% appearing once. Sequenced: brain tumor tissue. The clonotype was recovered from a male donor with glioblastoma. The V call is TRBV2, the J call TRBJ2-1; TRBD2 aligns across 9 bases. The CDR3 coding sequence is TGTACTAGTAGCGGGAGTGGCGATGAGCAGTTCTTC. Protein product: CTSSGSGDEQFF.